The present TCR beta chain was sequenced within a study of CD8 T cells in ankylosing spondylitis. Whole-study findings and limits: One TCR beta motif, made up of eight highly homologous variants, appeared characteristic of ankylosing spondylitis blood. Disease-linked clones reportedly showed significant enrichment in matched ankylosing spondylitis synovial fluid.

This clonotype was seen repeatedly, ten times or more. Its antigen is unidentified. Trimming removed 3 bases from V and 6 bases from J, with 16 bases in between. CDR1 and CDR2 from the germline V gene are SGDLS and YYNGEE. The CDR3 contains 14 residues. Researchers built TCR beta libraries using quantitative 5'-RACE with molecular barcodes. TCRdb re-derived calls from the 5' RACE reads in MiXCR, one entry per CDR3 protein. The table lists tens of thousands of distinct CDR3 sequences, 2.5% to 3% of them singletons, with 6.5% to 9.5% in the top ten. This receptor was obtained from a female donor with ankylosing spondylitis or in good health (not recorded which). The V and J genes are TRBV9 and TRBJ2-7, with D perhaps matching TRBD1 or TRBD2 (5 bases each). Sequencing was performed on blood, either unsorted or a sorted T cell fraction (not recorded which). The CDR3 sequence is CASSARAGDGEQYF. CDR3 nucleotides: TGTGCCAGCAGCGCCCGGGCCGGGGACGGCGAGCAGTACTTC.